One and the same sample provided the 11 T cell receptor beta chains below, sequenced in a study of beta chain features in type 1 diabetes. Study-level results: Moderate yet significant TCRB CDR3 shortening was seen in Type 1 diabetes patients in all four CD4+ subsets.

These receptors have no known antigen. Since all of the isolated RNA was reverse transcribed, expressed TCRB transcripts were what got sequenced. Method: immunoSEQ multiplex PCR; TCRdb's copy keeps in-frame clones and lacks some. In the table there are 300,000 to 350,000 clones, roughly 14% of which are singletons. Sequencing was performed on naive CD4+ T cells from blood. The receptors shown here come from a woman aged 18-29 years with type 1 diabetes.

This clone was found a few times. The chain has TRBV19 and TRBJ2-4; possibly TRBD2 for D (5 bases). This CDR3 comprises 15 residues. The V and J ends lost 2 bases and 0 bases respectively, with 8 bases between them. CDR1 is LNHDA and CDR2 is SQIVND in the germline V gene (reference sequence). The CDR3 bases are TGTGCCAGTAGTATACGGGGTCAAGCCAAAAACATTCAGTACTTC. Encoded protein: CASSIRGQAKNIQYF.

This chain connects TRBV30 to TRBJ1-2; no firm D call. The CDR3 consists of 17 residues. Trimming removed 1 base from V and 4 bases from J, with 22 bases in between. CDR1 and CDR2 from the germline V gene are GTSNPN and SVGIG (reference sequence). The CDR3 here is CAWSGASSHPPSYGYTF. CDR3 coding DNA: TGTGCCTGGAGTGGAGCCTCTTCCCATCCGCCGAGCTATGGCTACACCTTC.

This clone turned up a few times. This sequence joins TRBV5-1 and TRBJ2-5; the D gene is possibly TRBD1 (5 bases). This CDR3 region has 13 residues. V was trimmed by 4 bases and J by 5 bases, leaving 12 bases between them. Germline V gene data show CDR1 as SGHRS and CDR2 as YFSETQ. The chain's CDR3 is CASSPDMVETQYF. CDR3 coding DNA: TGCGCCAGCAGCCCGGACATGGTCGAGACCCAGTACTTC.

This clone was picked up a small number of times. The rearrangement uses TRBV28 and TRBJ2-6, with 10 bases fitting TRBD1. CDR3 size: 17 residues. Germline CDR1 and CDR2: MDHEN and SYDVKM. V lost 5 bases to trimming and J lost 2 bases; unmatched junction nucleotides: 6. The CDR3 spells CASSRGQGWAGANVLTF. The CDR3 nucleotides read TGTGCCAGCAGTCGGGGACAGGGGTGGGCTGGGGCCAACGTCCTGACTTTC.

This clone was detected only a few times. The J gene is TRBJ2-1, the V gene TRBV5-1; D is unclear. This CDR3 region has 14 residues. Germline V CDR1 and CDR2: SGHRS, YFSETQ. The V end was cut by 0 bases, the J end by 6 bases, with 10 bases between. In DNA, the CDR3 is TGCGCCAGCAGCTTGGTAGTCACAGTCAATGAGCAGTTCTTC. This gives the protein CASSLVVTVNEQFF.

This clone has at least ten counts. The chain couples TRBV28 to TRBJ2-7; 11 nucleotides match TRBD2. The trim removed 6 bases at V and 3 bases at J, leaving 7 bases unmatched. The CDR3 has 15 residues. Germline CDR1 reads MDHEN; CDR2 reads SYDVKM. CDR3 in DNA: TGTGCCAGCAGAGAAGGTACTAGCGGGAGCTACGAGCAGTACTTC. Its protein is CASREGTSGSYEQYF.

The chain is built from TRBV19 and TRBJ2-6, with a weak D call TRBD2 (6 bases). V was shortened by 7 bases and J by 0 bases, with 10 bases between the two germline ends. This CDR3 contains 15 residues. The V gene's germline CDR1 is LNHDA and CDR2 SQIVND (reference sequence). The DNA for the CDR3 is TGTGCCAGTATGCGGGGTTTCTCTGGGGCCAACGTCCTGACTTTC. It specifies CASMRGFSGANVLTF.

The CDR3: CASSLRGLAVDNEQFF. The CDR3 DNA is TGTGCCAGCAGTCTCAGGGGACTAGCGGTGGACAATGAGCAGTTCTTC. The chain uses TRBV28 and TRBJ2-1, with 11 bases aligning to TRBD2. This CDR3 spans 16 amino acids. V was pared by 5 bases and J by 5 bases, with 8 bases of the junction left unmatched. Per germline, CDR1 MDHEN and CDR2 SYDVKM.

The V call is TRBV30, the J call TRBJ2-5; D ambiguous. CDR3 length equals 13 residues. CDR1 is GTSNPN and CDR2 is SVGIG in the germline V gene (reference sequence). V lost 2 bases and J lost 2, with 9 bases in between. The CDR3 here is CAWSLQAQETQYF. DNA of the CDR3: TGTGCCTGGAGTCTTCAGGCACAAGAGACCCAGTACTTC.

The rearrangement joins TRBV20-1 to TRBJ1-2; perhaps TRBD1 as D (5 bases). The CDR3 is 11 amino acids. Germline V CDR1 and CDR2: DFQATT, SNEGSKA (reference sequence). The CDR3 DNA sequence: TGCAGGGGGGGGTCAAACTATGGCTACACCTTC. It codes for CRGGSNYGYTF.

A few counts support this clone. The rearrangement uses TRBV6-6 and TRBJ2-3; 7 bases match TRBD2. V shed 4 bases and J 5 bases; nucleotides not matched to a gene: 6. The CDR3 consists of 14 residues. Germline assignment: CDR1 MNHNY and CDR2 SVGAGI (reference sequence). CDR3 protein: CASSSRGVGDTQYF. The DNA for the CDR3 is TGTGCCAGCAGTTCCCGGGGGGTGGGAGATACGCAGTATTTT.